Each of the 20 T cell receptor beta chains below was sequenced from the same sample in a study of cytomegalovirus exposure and HLA in healthy donors. The PCR used 60 Vbeta and 13 Jbeta primers. Only in-frame clones appear in the TCRdb table, and some are missing; sequencing was by immunoSEQ multiplex PCR. Of roughly 150,000 clones in the sample, around 83% were seen once. Material: PBMCs. These receptor sequences come from a woman aged 18-29 years in good health and CMV-seronegative.

A few counts support this clone. This chain connects TRBV4-2 to TRBJ2-2, with a possible D match to TRBD2 (5 bases). The V end lost 3 bases, the J end lost 1 base, and 15 bases lay between the germline ends. Germline V lookup: CDR1 LGHNA, CDR2 YNFKEQ. This CDR3 has 17 amino acids. CDR3 DNA sequence: TGTGCCAGCAGCCAGAGGGCCTACGGGTTGAACACCGGGGAGCTGTTTTTT. Its translation is CASSQRAYGLNTGELFF.

The genes are TRBV7-8 and TRBJ2-7, with 11 bases identical to TRBD2. This CDR3 has 19 amino acids. The ends lost 0 bases at V and 3 bases at J; junction bases unmatched: 13. The V gene's germline CDR1 is SGHVS and CDR2 FQNEAQ. In nucleotides, the CDR3 is TGTGCCAGCAGCTTAGCGAAAACTAGCGGGAGATGGGCTTTCTACGAGCAGTACTTC. It translates to CASSLAKTSGRWAFYEQYF.

The chain carries TRBV29-1 and TRBJ2-2; tentatively, D is TRBD1 (5 bases). With 7 bases removed from V and 7 bases from J, the gap between germline ends came to 10 bases. This CDR3 spans 11 amino acids. The germline CDR1 and CDR2 sequences are SQVTM and ANQGSEA. The CDR3 DNA is TGCAGCGCGCAGGGAAACGGGGAGCTGTTTTTT. Translated, it gives CSAQGNGELFF.

This chain connects TRBV28 to TRBJ2-2; D is perhaps TRBD1 (6 bases). V lost 7 bases and J lost 6, with 27 bases in between. This CDR3 is 18 amino acids long. Looked up from germline, CDR1 is MDHEN and CDR2 is SYDVKM. CDR3 nucleotides: TGTGCCAGCAATGTATTCCCCGGGCAGGGGTGGTCGGCCGGGGAGCTGTTTTTT. It encodes CASNVFPGQGWSAGELFF.

This sequence joins TRBV29-1 and TRBJ1-4, with TRBD1 as a possible D gene (6 bases). There are 14 residues in the CDR3. Germline values: CDR1 SQVTM, CDR2 ANQGSEA. Trimming left V 1 base short and J 3 bases short, with 9 bases between. The CDR3 nucleotides are TGCAGCGTTGAAGGGGGGCTGCCTAATGAAAAACTGTTTTTT. It encodes CSVEGGLPNEKLFF.

The V and J genes are TRBV29-1 and TRBJ1-2; possibly TRBD1 for D (6 bases). The germline V gene has CDR1 SQVTM and CDR2 ANQGSEA. The V gene lost 5 bases and the J gene lost 6 bases, with 13 bases spanning the gap. The CDR3 covers 12 residues. CDR3 DNA sequence: TGCAGCGTTATACAGGGAAAGGATGGCTACACCTTC. Amino acid sequence: CSVIQGKDGYTF.

The chain is built from TRBV6-4 and TRBJ1-5; D is ambiguous. The germline V and J ends were trimmed by 3 bases and 0 bases, with 3 bases remaining between them. This CDR3 is built from 13 residues. The germline CDR1 and CDR2 sequences are MRHNA and SNTAGT. CDR3 loop: CASSDNSNQPQHF. The CDR3 DNA reads TGTGCCAGCAGTGATAATAGCAATCAGCCCCAGCATTTT.

The chain is built from TRBV7-2 and TRBJ2-3; 8 nucleotides line up with TRBD1. The CDR3 is 15 amino acids. With V trimmed by 3 bases and J by 2 bases, 4 bases remained unmatched. The V gene's germline CDR1 is SGHTA and CDR2 FQGNSA. CDR3 loop: CASSFADRATDTQYF. CDR3 sequence (DNA): TGTGCCAGCAGCTTCGCGGACAGGGCCACAGATACGCAGTATTTT.

A single count supports this clone. The rearrangement links TRBV4-1 to TRBJ1-4; TRBD1 matches 11 bases. The CDR3 is 18 amino acids. The V gene end was trimmed by 4 bases and the J gene end by 6 bases; junction bases not matched to a gene: 13. Germline CDR1 reads MGHRA; CDR2 reads YSYEKL. The CDR3 region is CASSPSDRGHPIDEKLFF. For the CDR3, the DNA is TGCGCCAGCAGCCCTTCGGACAGGGGGCACCCTATTGATGAAAAACTGTTTTTT.

The V and J genes are TRBV29-1 and TRBJ1-2, with D perhaps TRBD1 (6 bases). The CDR3 is 12 amino acids. CDR1 is SQVTM and CDR2 is ANQGSEA in the germline V gene. The V gene lost 4 bases and the J gene lost 3 bases, with 9 bases spanning the gap. The chain's CDR3 is CSVAPGDYGYTF. The CDR3 DNA reads as TGCAGCGTTGCGCCAGGGGACTATGGCTACACCTTC.

CDR3 residues: CASSRRAGGGEKLFF. The CDR3 nucleotides read TGCGCCAGCAGCCGGAGGGCAGGGGGAGGTGAAAAACTGTTTTTT. The rearrangement uses TRBV4-3 and TRBJ1-4; 7 bases map to TRBD1. The CDR3 is 15 residues long. Germline CDR1 is LGHNA and CDR2 is YSLEER. V trimming: 4 bases; J trimming: 7 bases; junction bases outside the gene matches: 9.

The J gene is TRBJ1-5, the V gene TRBV30, with TRBD1 matching over 9 bases. The germline gives CDR1 GTSNPN, CDR2 SVGIG (reference sequence). V lost 2 bases, J lost 9 bases, and 5 bases stayed unmatched. The CDR3 consists of 13 residues. As DNA, the CDR3 is TGTGCCTGGAGTACACAGGGGGCCGGGCCCCAGCATTTT. Its translation: CAWSTQGAGPQHF. The variable domain in full, with the rest retrieved from reference TRBV30 and TRBJ1-5, is SQTIHQWPATLVQPVGSPLSLECTVEGTSNPNLYWYRQAAGRGLQLLFYSVGIGQISSEVPQNLSASRPQDRQFILSSKKLLLSDSGFYLCAWSTQGAGPQHFGDGTRLSIL.

The chain couples TRBV27 to TRBJ1-4; TRBD1 aligns across 10 bases. This CDR3 has 14 amino acids. The V segment lost 4 bases and the J segment 7 bases; nucleotides outside the gene matches: 3. Germline CDR1 MNHEY, CDR2 SMNVEV (reference sequence). This CDR3 is CASSWDRGGEKLFF. As DNA, the CDR3 is TGTGCCAGCAGTTGGGACAGGGGAGGTGAAAAACTGTTTTTT. Drawing the rest from reference TRBV27 and TRBJ1-4, the complete variable domain is EAQVTQNPRYLITVTGKKLTVTCSQNMNHEYMSWYRQDPGLGLRQIYYSMNVEVTDKGDVPEGYKVSRKEKRNFPLILESPSPNQTSLYFCASSWDRGGEKLFFGSGTQLSVL.

This rearrangement joins TRBV19 to TRBJ2-7, with a possible D match to TRBD1 (6 bases). The V end lost 4 bases, the J end lost 3 bases, and 7 bases lay between the germline ends. In germline, CDR1 is LNHDA, CDR2 SQIVND (reference sequence). The CDR3 sequence is 12 residues long. CDR3: CASSNRDYEQYF. Here the CDR3 DNA reads TGTGCCAGTAGTAACAGGGACTACGAGCAGTACTTC.

In regard to this clone: In the same sample, other DNA sequences code for this CDR3. V usage is TRBV6-5 and J usage is TRBJ2-7; 9 bases agree with TRBD1. Unmatched junction bases numbered 2, after V lost 1 base and J lost 4 bases. The CDR3 has 14 amino acids. CDR1 is MNHEY, CDR2 SVGAGI, per germline. The CDR3 reads CASSYLGQGYEQYF. Here the CDR3 DNA reads TGTGCCAGCAGTTACTTGGGACAGGGTTACGAGCAGTACTTC.

There are a few counts of this clone. The chain employs TRBV4-3 and TRBJ1-1, with D possibly being TRBD1 (5 bases). Trimming removed 1 base at V and 4 bases at J, with 10 bases between. The length of the CDR3 is 14 residues. Germline assignment: CDR1 LGHNA and CDR2 YSLEER. The CDR3 reads CASSQAEGSTEAFF. CDR3 in DNA: TGCGCCAGCAGCCAAGCGGAGGGGAGCACTGAAGCTTTCTTT.

This clone was observed a single time. J is TRBJ2-3 and V is TRBV6-4; perhaps TRBD1 as D (5 bases). V lost 10 bases and J lost 3, with 17 bases in between. The germline CDR1 and CDR2 sequences are MRHNA and SNTAGT. This CDR3 spans 14 amino acids. CDR3 in amino acids: CATAREVQTDTQYF. CDR3 DNA: TGTGCCACCGCCAGGGAAGTGCAGACAGATACGCAGTATTTT.

V and J are TRBV6-5 and TRBJ1-5; the D gene is possibly TRBD1 (5 bases). This CDR3 region has 13 residues. V shed 6 bases and J shed 3 bases, with 9 bases lying between them. Germline-derived CDR1 and CDR2 are MNHEY and SVGAGI. CDR3 protein: CASRTVANQPQHF. CDR3 bases: TGTGCCAGCAGGACAGTCGCCAATCAGCCCCAGCATTTT.

DNA for the CDR3: TGTGCCAGCAGGGGGGCTGGGGGTAGAGAGACCCAGTACTTC. Its protein product is CASRGAGGRETQYF. The genes are TRBV28 and TRBJ2-5; TRBD1 might be the D (6 bases). This CDR3 has 14 residues. With 6 bases removed from V and 4 bases from J, the gap between germline ends came to 15 bases. Germline CDR1 reads MDHEN; CDR2 reads SYDVKM.

The gene calls are TRBV9 and TRBJ2-5; the match to TRBD1 covers 7 bases. The V and J ends lost 0 bases and 5 bases, in that order; junction bases with no gene match: 7. Germline V gene sequence: CDR1 SGDLS, CDR2 YYNGEE. The CDR3 has 15 amino acids. The CDR3 nucleotides are TGTGCCAGCAGCGTAGCACCCAGGGGGTTTGAGACCCAGTACTTC. Its translation: CASSVAPRGFETQYF.